The source of this T cell receptor beta chain is a study of tumor and adjacent non-tumor tissue in lung cancer. Across the whole study: Around 4.2 million productive TCRbeta reads were obtained per sample on average. General study points: Tumor repertoires had a smaller top 100 clone share than normal lung.

The CDR3 runs to 15 residues. CDR1 and CDR2 from the germline V gene are SGHAT and FQNNGV. This sample's RNA came from whole unsorted tissue. Turning to this clonotype: What it binds is not known. At one end the junction does not follow the germline gene, possibly because of a read error.

The library came from three nested PCR rounds adapted from ARM-PCR protocols. One entry per CDR3 protein, called by TCRdb with MiXCR from the multiplex PCR reads. The profile shows 120,000 or so distinct CDR3 sequences, 66% of them singletons. The sequence came from a man under 40 with non-small cell lung cancer. The chain employs TRBV11-2 and TRBJ1-1; the D is unclear. The specimen sequenced was lung tumor tissue. The CDR3 loop reads CASCLAWVPNTEAFF. In DNA form, the CDR3 reads TGTGCCAGCTGCTTAGCATGGGTCCCGAACACTGAAGCTTTCTTT.